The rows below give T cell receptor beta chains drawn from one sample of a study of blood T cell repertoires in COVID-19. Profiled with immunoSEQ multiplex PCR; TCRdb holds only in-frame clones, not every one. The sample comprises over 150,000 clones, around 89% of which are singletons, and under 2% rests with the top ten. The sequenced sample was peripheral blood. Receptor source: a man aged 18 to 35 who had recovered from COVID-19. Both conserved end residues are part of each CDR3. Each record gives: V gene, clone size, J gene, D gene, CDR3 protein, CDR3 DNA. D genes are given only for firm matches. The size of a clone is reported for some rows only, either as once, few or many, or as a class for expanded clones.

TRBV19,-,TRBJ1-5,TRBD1,CASSYSGQIHQPQHF,TGTGCCAGTAGTTATTCGGGACAGATCCATCAGCCCCAGCATTTT
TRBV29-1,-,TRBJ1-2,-,CSVEDKSNYGYTF,TGCAGCGTTGAAGATAAGAGTAACTATGGCTACACCTTC
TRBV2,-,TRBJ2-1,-,CASRVNREGSHEQFF,TGTGCCAGCAGGGTTAACAGGGAGGGCTCGCACGAGCAGTTCTTC
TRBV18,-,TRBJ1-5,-,CASSPGLGDQPQHF,TGTGCCAGCTCACCGGGGCTAGGGGATCAGCCCCAGCATTTT
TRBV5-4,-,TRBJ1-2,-,CASISSGNRRGGYTF,TGTGCCAGCATCTCGAGCGGGAACCGAAGGGGAGGCTACACCTTC
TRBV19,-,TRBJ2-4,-,CASNNQQGWGKNIQYF,TGTGCCAGTAACAACCAACAGGGCTGGGGCAAAAACATTCAGTACTTC
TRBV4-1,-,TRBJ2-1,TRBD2,CASSKLAGFNEQFF,TGCGCCAGCAGTAAGCTAGCGGGGTTCAATGAGCAGTTCTTC
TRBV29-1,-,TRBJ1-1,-,CSVGHPNTEAFF,TGCAGCGTTGGACATCCGAACACTGAAGCTTTCTTT
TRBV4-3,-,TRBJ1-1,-,CASSQEVWSNTEAFF,TGCGCCAGCAGCCAAGAGGTATGGAGCAACACTGAAGCTTTCTTT
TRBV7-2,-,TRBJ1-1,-,CASSLAQGRTEAFF,TGTGCCAGCAGCTTAGCGCAAGGGAGAACTGAAGCTTTCTTT
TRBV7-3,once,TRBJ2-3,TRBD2,CASSSLAGPTDTQYF,TGTGCCAGCAGCTCCCTAGCGGGACCCACAGATACGCAGTATTTT
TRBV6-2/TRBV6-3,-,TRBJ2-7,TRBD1,CASSYPIPRDRVIYEQYF,TGTGCCAGCAGTTACCCGATACCCCGGGACAGGGTGATCTACGAGCAGTACTTC
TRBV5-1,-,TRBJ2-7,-,CASSSAGESSYEQYF,TGCGCCAGCAGCTCCGCTGGGGAGAGCTCCTACGAGCAGTACTTC
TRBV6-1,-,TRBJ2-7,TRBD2,CASSEPGLAPNYEQYF,TGTGCCAGCAGTGAACCGGGACTAGCGCCGAACTACGAGCAGTACTTC
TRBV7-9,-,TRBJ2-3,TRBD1,CAVTGDWDDTDTQYF,TGTGCCGTAACAGGGGATTGGGACGACACAGATACGCAGTATTTT
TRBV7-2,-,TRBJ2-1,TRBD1,CASSVRTGNYNEQFF,TGTGCCAGCAGCGTCAGGACAGGGAATTACAATGAGCAGTTCTTC
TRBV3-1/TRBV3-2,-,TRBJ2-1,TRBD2,CASSQDIATSLISSYNEQFF,TGTGCCAGCAGCCAAGATATTGCGACTAGCTTAATTAGCTCCTACAATGAGCAGTTCTTC
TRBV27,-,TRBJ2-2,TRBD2,CASKSGTNTGELFF,TGTGCCAGCAAGAGCGGGACGAACACCGGGGAGCTGTTTTTT
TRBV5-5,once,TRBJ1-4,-,CASSRGGATNEKLFF,TGTGCCAGCAGTCGGGGGGGAGCAACTAATGAAAAACTGTTTTTT
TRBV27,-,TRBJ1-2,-,CASTPDRSGNYGYTF,TGTGCCAGCACCCCTGACAGGTCGGGTAACTATGGCTACACCTTC
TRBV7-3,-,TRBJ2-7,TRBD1,CASSLTGGATYEQYF,TGTGCCAGCAGCCTAACAGGGGGTGCTACCTACGAGCAGTACTTC
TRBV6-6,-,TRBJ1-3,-,CASHEGAGNTIYF,TGTGCCAGCCACGAGGGGGCTGGAAACACCATATATTTT
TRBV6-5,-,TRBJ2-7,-,CASSPNRVAGEQYF,TGTGCCAGCAGTCCTAACAGGGTTGCGGGTGAGCAGTACTTC
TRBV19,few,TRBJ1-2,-,CASSPRQLYNYGYTF,TGTGCCAGTAGTCCCCGACAGCTGTACAACTATGGCTACACCTTC
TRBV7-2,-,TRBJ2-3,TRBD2,CASSSNLPGLAIRSDTQYF,TGTGCCAGCAGCTCAAATCTACCGGGACTAGCGATCCGATCGGATACGCAGTATTTT
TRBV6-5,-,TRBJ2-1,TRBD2,CASRYTGLAGNNEQFF,TGTGCCAGCAGGTACACGGGACTAGCGGGAAACAATGAGCAGTTCTTC
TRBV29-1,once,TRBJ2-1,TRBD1,CSVKTTIQGSVRSEQFF,TGCAGCGTTAAAACGACAATACAGGGGTCGGTTCGTAGTGAGCAGTTCTTC
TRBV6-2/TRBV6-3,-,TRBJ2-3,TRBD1,CASSYQGQLSTDTQYF,TGTGCCAGCAGTTACCAGGGACAGCTGAGCACAGATACGCAGTATTTT
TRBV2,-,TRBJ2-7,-,CASNGYEQYF,TGTGCCAGCAACGGCTACGAGCAGTACTTC
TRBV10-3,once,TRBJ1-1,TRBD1,CAIRENRGPTEAFF,TGTGCCATCAGGGAAAACAGGGGGCCCACTGAAGCTTTCTTT
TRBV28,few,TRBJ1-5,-,CASSSLGRAGNQPQHF,TGTGCCAGCAGTTCCCTGGGGAGGGCAGGCAATCAGCCCCAGCATTTT
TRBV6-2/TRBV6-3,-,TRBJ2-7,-,CASSYSGGVSNEQYF,TGTGCCAGCAGTTACTCTGGAGGGGTCTCCAACGAGCAGTACTTC
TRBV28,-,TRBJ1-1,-,CASSFFKRMNTEAFF,TGTGCCAGCAGTTTCTTTAAGCGGATGAACACTGAAGCTTTCTTT
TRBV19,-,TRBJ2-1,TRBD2,CASSPEGRGSYNEQFF,TGTGCCAGTAGCCCGGAGGGGCGGGGGTCCTACAATGAGCAGTTCTTC
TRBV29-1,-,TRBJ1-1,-,CSVPGVHTEAFF,TGCAGCGTTCCAGGGGTCCACACTGAAGCTTTCTTT
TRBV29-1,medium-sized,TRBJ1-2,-,CSVDRGGSGGYTF,TGCAGCGTTGATCGGGGGGGATCGGGTGGCTACACCTTC
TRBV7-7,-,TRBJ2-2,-,CASSRANTGELFF,TGTGCTAGCAGTCGCGCGAACACCGGGGAGCTGTTTTTT
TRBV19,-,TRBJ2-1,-,CVSSKIRDSGEQFF,TGTGTCAGTAGTAAAATCAGGGATTCCGGGGAGCAGTTCTTC
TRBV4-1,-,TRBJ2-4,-,CASSQERKTIGDIQYF,TGCGCCAGCAGCCAAGAAAGGAAAACTATCGGGGACATTCAGTACTTC
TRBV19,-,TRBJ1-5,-,CASRTFGNQPQHF,TGTGCCAGTCGTACGTTTGGCAATCAGCCCCAGCATTTT
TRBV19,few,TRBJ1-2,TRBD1,CASSIGTTGNVYGYTF,TGTGCCAGTAGTATAGGAACGACAGGGAATGTCTATGGCTACACCTTC
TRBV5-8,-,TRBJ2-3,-,CASSSPPDTQYF,TGTGCCAGCAGTTCTCCTCCAGATACGCAGTATTTT
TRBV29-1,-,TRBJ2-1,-,CSVLLGPFPLSYNEQFF,TGCAGCGTCTTGTTGGGCCCATTCCCGCTCTCCTACAATGAGCAGTTCTTC
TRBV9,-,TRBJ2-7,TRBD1,CASSVDSQGAWGEQYF,TGTGCCAGCAGCGTCGATTCACAGGGGGCCTGGGGCGAGCAGTACTTC
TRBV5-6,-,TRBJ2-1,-,CASSYRTYNEQFF,TGTGCCAGCAGCTACAGGACCTACAATGAGCAGTTCTTC
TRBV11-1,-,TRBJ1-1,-,CASSLLGANTEAFF,TGTGCCAGCAGCTTACTGGGGGCGAACACTGAAGCTTTCTTT
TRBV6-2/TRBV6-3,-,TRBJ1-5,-,CASSFTGLGQPQHF,TGTGCCAGCAGTTTCACAGGCTTAGGACAGCCCCAGCATTTT
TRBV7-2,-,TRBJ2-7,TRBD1,CASSPPGQAYEQYF,TGTGCCAGCAGTCCGCCGGGACAGGCCTACGAGCAGTACTTC
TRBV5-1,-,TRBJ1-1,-,CASSLVGATNEAFF,TGCGCCAGCAGCTTGGTAGGAGCCACCAATGAAGCTTTCTTT
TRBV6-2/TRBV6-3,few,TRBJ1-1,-,CASSYGGMDTEAFF,TGTGCCAGCAGTTACGGGGGGATGGATACTGAAGCTTTCTTT
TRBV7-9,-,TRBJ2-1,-,CASSLSGTSYNEQFF,TGTGCCAGCAGCTTAAGCGGGACATCCTACAATGAGCAGTTCTTC
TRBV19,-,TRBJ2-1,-,CASSMPGIGNEQFF,TGTGCCAGTTCGATGCCAGGGATTGGGAATGAGCAGTTCTTC
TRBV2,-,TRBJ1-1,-,CASSEEGNTEAFF,TGTGCCAGCAGTGAGGAGGGGAACACTGAAGCTTTCTTT
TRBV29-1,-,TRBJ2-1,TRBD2,CSAAGPGGNEQFF,TGCAGCGCGGCGGGGCCGGGGGGCAATGAGCAGTTCTTC
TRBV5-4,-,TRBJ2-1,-,CASSSRQVTNNEQFF,TGTGCCAGCAGCTCGCGACAGGTAACCAACAATGAGCAGTTCTTC
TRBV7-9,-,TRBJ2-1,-,CASSLAGPRSYNEQFF,TGTGCCAGCAGCTTAGCCGGTCCGCGCTCCTACAATGAGCAGTTCTTC
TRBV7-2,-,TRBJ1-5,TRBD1,CASSLTGGSNQPQHF,TGTGCCAGCAGCTTGACAGGGGGCAGCAATCAGCCCCAGCATTTT
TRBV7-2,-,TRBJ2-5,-,CASSLGGALETQYF,TGTGCCAGCAGCCTTGGGGGGGCTCTAGAGACCCAGTACTTC
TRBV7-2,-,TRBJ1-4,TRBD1,CASSSYNGDRGREKLFF,TGTGCCAGCAGCTCCTACAATGGGGACAGGGGAAGAGAAAAACTGTTTTTT